These 4 T cell receptor beta chains were sequenced from one sample in a study of blood T cell repertoires in COVID-19 (dated by TCRdb to the early 2020s). The protocol used for the library was the immunoSEQ multiplex PCR assay. TCRdb took over this immuneACCESS table, retaining in-frame rearrangements with V and J assigned. Such tables are incomplete; in checked studies, under half of the missing clones stem from an unresolved V gene, and the remainder is unexplained. The sample has 150,000 or so clones on record, 88% of them singletons. The ten top clones hold 6% to 8.5% of the sample. Sequencing was carried out using PBMCs or T cells enriched from blood (not recorded which). All receptors come from a woman aged 45-59 years who had recovered from COVID-19.

The rearrangement joins TRBV2 to TRBJ2-7; 11 bases match TRBD1. V shed 7 bases and J 2 bases; nucleotides not matched to a gene: 4. CDR3 length: 14 residues. The germline V gene encodes CDR1 SNHLY and CDR2 FYNNEI. The CDR3 loop reads CASTRTGGPYEQYF. CDR3 sequence (DNA): TGTGCCAGCACCAGGACAGGGGGCCCCTACGAGCAGTACTTC.

The CDR3 sequence: CASSTGGTEAFF. The CDR3 nucleotides read TGTGCCAGCAGCACGGGGGGCACTGAAGCTTTCTTT. The chain is built from TRBV5-4 and TRBJ1-1, with D possibly being TRBD1 (5 bases). Germline V gene sequence: CDR1 SGHNT, CDR2 YYREEE (reference sequence). The CDR3 extends over 12 amino acids. V was pared by 4 bases and J by 4 bases, with 8 bases between.

The chain links TRBV19 to TRBJ1-2, with no clear D. This CDR3 region has 14 residues. Trimming pared 7 bases from V and 0 bases from J, leaving 12 bases between. Germline assignment: CDR1 LNHDA and CDR2 SQIVND (reference sequence). CDR3 nucleotide sequence: TGTGCCAGTATCGGTACAGTACCTAACTATGGCTACACCTTC. Its translation is CASIGTVPNYGYTF.

The V and J genes are TRBV5-5 and TRBJ2-1; D may be TRBD2 (7 bases). V lost 1 base and J lost 15, with 23 bases in between. CDR3 length: 15 amino acids. The germline CDR1 and CDR2 sequences are SGHKS and YYEKEE (reference sequence). CDR3 DNA: TGTGCCAGCAGCTTGCAAGGTCAGGGGAGGGGTGAGGCGTTCTTC. Its protein product is CASSLQGQGRGEAFF. The full variable domain, with the rest looked up from reference TRBV5-5 and TRBJ2-1, is DAGVTQSPTHLIKTRGQQVTLRCSPISGHKSVSWYQQVLGQGPQFIFQYYEKEERGRGNFPDRFSARQFPNYSSELNVNALLLGDSALYLCASSLQGQGRGEAFFGPGTRLTVL.